One and the same sample provided the 6 T cell receptor beta chains below, sequenced in a study of memory B cells and T cells in multiple sclerosis. Some clones are missing from TCRdb's copy, which holds only in-frame ones; the method was immunoSEQ multiplex PCR. Here the sample spans about 42,000 clones, almost 85% being singletons. Separate sequencing covered autoproliferating (CFSE-dim) and non-proliferating (CFSE-high) T cells from stimulus-free culture. Cultures began with roughly 5.4x10^7 CFSE-labeled PBMCs, unstimulated for around 7 days, with replicate wells pooled. For these receptors, no antigen is known. Sequenced input: PBMCs from blood kept in culture. These receptors were collected from a human donor with multiple sclerosis.

The chain is built from TRBV6-6 and TRBJ2-3; D not resolved. Germline assignment: CDR1 MNHNY and CDR2 SVGAGI (reference sequence). This CDR3 region has 14 residues. Trimming cost V 6 bases and J 3 bases, with 13 bases left between them. This chain's CDR3 is CASRPNMGTDTQYF. The CDR3 nucleotides read TGTGCCAGCAGGCCGAACATGGGGACAGATACGCAGTATTTT.

The V and J genes are TRBV9 and TRBJ1-2, with 7 bases lining up with TRBD1. Trimming at V came to 0 bases and at J to 6 bases, leaving 11 bases not matched to a gene. CDR3 length: 16 amino acids. CDR1 SGDLS and CDR2 YYNGEE come from the germline V gene. CDR3 protein: CASSVGGVQGIHGYTF. The CDR3 DNA sequence: TGTGCCAGCAGCGTAGGAGGGGTACAGGGGATCCATGGCTACACCTTC.

CDR3: CASSLVLSSSYNEQFF. The CDR3 DNA reads as TGTGCCAGCAGTCTTGTTTTATCCAGCTCCTACAATGAGCAGTTCTTC. The rearrangement joins TRBV2 to TRBJ2-1; the D is unclear. Trimming took off 5 bases at V and 0 bases at J, with 14 bases between the two ends. The germline CDR1 and CDR2 sequences are SNHLY and FYNNEI. This CDR3 contains 16 residues.

This chain joins TRBV19 and TRBJ1-1; TRBD1 might be the D (5 bases). This CDR3 contains 12 residues. CDR1 and CDR2 from the germline V gene are LNHDA and SQIVND (reference sequence). V lost 5 bases, J lost 6 bases, and 10 bases lay in between. CDR3 in DNA: TGTGCCAGTAGTCCGGGGACTTCTGAAGCTTTCTTT. It is translated as CASSPGTSEAFF.

This clone is a singleton in its sample. V gene TRBV19 combines with J gene TRBJ2-2; 7 bases agree with TRBD2. The V gene end was trimmed by 1 base and the J gene end by 7 bases; junction bases not matched to a gene: 3. The CDR3 has 14 residues. Germline CDR1 LNHDA, CDR2 SQIVND (reference sequence). CDR3 in DNA: TGTGCCAGTAGTATAGGTGGGACTAACGGGGAGCTGTTTTTT. This translates into CASSIGGTNGELFF.

The chain employs TRBV15 and TRBJ2-1, with TRBD2 matching 8 bases. V shed 1 base, J shed 4 bases, and the junction held 15 bases outside the gene matches. Per germline, CDR1 LNHNV and CDR2 YYDKDF (reference sequence). The CDR3 runs to 19 residues. Here the CDR3 reads CATSRGGSAGTRMYNEQFF. The CDR3 bases are TGTGCCACCAGCAGAGGGGGTTCAGCCGGGACTAGAATGTACAATGAGCAGTTCTTC.